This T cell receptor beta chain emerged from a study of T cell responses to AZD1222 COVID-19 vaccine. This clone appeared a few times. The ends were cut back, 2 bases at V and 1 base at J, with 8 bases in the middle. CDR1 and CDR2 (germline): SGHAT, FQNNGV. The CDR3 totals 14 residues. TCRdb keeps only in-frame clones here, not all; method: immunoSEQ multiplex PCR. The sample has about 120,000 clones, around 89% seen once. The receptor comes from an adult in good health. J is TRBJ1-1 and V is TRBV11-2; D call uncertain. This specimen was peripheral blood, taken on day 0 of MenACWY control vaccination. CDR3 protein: CASSLPVRNTEAFF. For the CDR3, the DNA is TGTGCCAGCAGCTTACCGGTCCGGAACACTGAAGCTTTCTTT.